This record covers a single T cell receptor (beta chain). Antigen unknown. As to time point: persistent/refractory GD, antithyroid drugs over 5 years with positive TRAb. RNA isolated from PBMCs was used to make the TCR library. This CDR3 has 14 residues. Germline CDR1 and CDR2: SGHNT and YYREEE (reference sequence). V shed 0 bases, J shed 9 bases, and the junction held 5 bases outside the gene matches. This specimen comes from a study of regulatory T cells in long-lasting Graves disease. Whole-study findings and limits: TRBV28, TRBJ1-2 and TRBJ2-5 emerged as the favored segments in persistent disease. Those with persistent Graves' had less TCR diversity than newly diagnosed patients.

The authors built TCR beta libraries using iRepertoire HTBI primers and Arm-PCR of CDR3 regions. In the original workflow: Identified across the samples were around 62 TRBV segments and roughly 14 TRBJ segments. Each CDR3 protein gets one entry after TCRdb re-called the multiplex PCR reads with MiXCR. TCRdb, not the authors, supplied the V and J calls. Seen here are about 470,000 distinct CDR3 sequences, less than 25% observed once, and the top ten hold approximately 8%. The sample consisted of peripheral blood mononuclear cells (PBMCs), taken when the disease was refractory, from a patient treated with antithyroid drugs. The genes are TRBV5-4 and TRBJ2-7; 11 bases align to TRBD2. This receptor was identified in a female donor with Graves disease. This CDR3 is CASSLALAGGGQYF. The CDR3 region has the DNA TGTGCCAGCAGCTTGGCCCTAGCGGGAGGCGGGCAGTACTTC.